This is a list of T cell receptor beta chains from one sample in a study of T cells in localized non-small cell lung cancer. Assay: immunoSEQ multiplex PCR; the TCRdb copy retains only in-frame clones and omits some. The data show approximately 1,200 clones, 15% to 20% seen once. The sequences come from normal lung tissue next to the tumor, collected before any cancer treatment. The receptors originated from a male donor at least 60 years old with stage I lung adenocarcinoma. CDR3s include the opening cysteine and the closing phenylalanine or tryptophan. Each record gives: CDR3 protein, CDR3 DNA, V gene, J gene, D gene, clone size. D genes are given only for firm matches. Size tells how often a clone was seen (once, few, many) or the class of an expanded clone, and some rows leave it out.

CASRQGAAGELFF	TGTGCCAGCAGACAGGGAGCGGCCGGGGAGCTGTTTTTT	TRBV9	TRBJ2-2	.	medium-sized
CASKLAGNQPQHF	TGTGCCAGCAAGCTGGCTGGCAATCAGCCCCAGCATTTT	TRBV28	TRBJ1-5	.	large
CASSLGGRVETQYF	TGTGCCAGCAGCTTAGGTGGCAGGGTGGAGACCCAGTACTTC	TRBV11-3	TRBJ2-5	.	many
CASSQDPGFSYEQYF	TGTGCCAGCAGCCAAGATCCGGGATTCTCCTACGAGCAGTACTTC	TRBV14	TRBJ2-7	.	.
CASSLRLAGYETQYF	TGCGCCAGCAGCTTGCGTCTAGCGGGGTACGAGACCCAGTACTTC	TRBV5-1	TRBJ2-5	TRBD2	.
CAWTLAVTTGELFF	TGTGCCTGGACACTAGCGGTAACCACCGGGGAGCTGTTTTTT	TRBV30	TRBJ2-2	TRBD2	.
CASSLQGTGNTIYF	TGTGCCAGCAGCCTACAGGGGACGGGAAACACCATATATTTT	TRBV6-8	TRBJ1-3	TRBD1	.
CASSDDGGRDPEKLFF	TGTGCCAGCAGTGACGATGGAGGCAGGGATCCCGAAAAACTGTTTTTT	TRBV25-1	TRBJ1-4	.	.
CASSQHLWDRDNSPLHF	TGTGCCAGCAGCCAGCACCTTTGGGACAGAGATAATTCACCCCTCCACTTT	TRBV11-3	TRBJ1-6	TRBD1	.
CASAGTGGIGELFF	TGTGCCAGCGCCGGGACAGGGGGGATCGGGGAGCTGTTTTTT	TRBV11-3	TRBJ2-2	TRBD1	large
CASSVGARGTKMNTEAFF	TGTGCCAGCAGCGTAGGGGCCCGGGGGACGAAAATGAACACTGAAGCTTTCTTT	TRBV9	TRBJ1-1	.	.
CASSYLRDKQETQYF	TGTGCCAGCAGTTATCTCCGAGACAAACAAGAGACCCAGTACTTC	TRBV6-8	TRBJ2-5	.	few
CASSALTHGTAQETQYF	TGCGCCAGCTCCGCCCTAACCCACGGGACAGCCCAAGAGACCCAGTACTTC	TRBV4-1	TRBJ2-5	TRBD1	medium-sized
CASSFHSGVYQDTQYF	TGTGCCAGCAGCTTCCATAGCGGGGTGTATCAAGATACGCAGTATTTT	TRBV11-3	TRBJ2-3	TRBD2	.
CASSQFSGGAYNEQFF	TGCGCCAGCAGCCAATTTAGCGGGGGGGCCTACAATGAGCAGTTCTTC	TRBV5-1	TRBJ2-1	TRBD2	few
CASSTRTVSNEKLFF	TGTGCCAGCAGCACCCGGACAGTGAGTAATGAAAAACTGTTTTTT	TRBV28	TRBJ1-4	.	.
CASSPGTQGHTYNEQFF	TGTGCCAGCAGTCCCGGGACCCAGGGTCATACCTACAATGAGCAGTTCTTC	TRBV6-8	TRBJ2-1	.	medium-sized
CASSPGGQDSPLHF	TGTGCCAGCTCACCGGGGGGGCAGGATTCACCCCTCCACTTT	TRBV18	TRBJ1-6	.	few